The 17 T cell receptor beta chains in this list originate from one sample, sequenced in a study of cytotoxic CD8 clonotypes in ibrutinib-treated CLL. Profiled with immunoSEQ multiplex PCR; TCRdb holds only in-frame clones, not every one. The sample shows 20,000 to 30,000 clones, roughly 68% of them seen only once. Sequencing was performed on PBMCs, taken after 24 months of ibrutinib treatment. Source of these receptors: a human donor with chronic lymphocytic leukemia.

The V gene is TRBV5-6, the J gene TRBJ1-2, with 8 bases fitting TRBD1. The CDR3 runs 14 residues. CDR1 is SGHDT, CDR2 YYEEEE, per germline. The trim removed 4 bases at V and 5 bases at J, leaving 7 bases unmatched. CDR3 residues: CASSPGQGGYGYTF. In nucleotides, the CDR3 is TGTGCCAGCAGCCCAGGACAGGGAGGATATGGCTACACCTTC.

The sample holds a few counts of this clone. The V gene is TRBV10-2, the J gene TRBJ2-5; 9 nucleotides match TRBD2. CDR1 is WSHSY, CDR2 SAAADI, per germline. With V trimmed by 8 bases and J by 5 bases, 9 bases remained unmatched. This CDR3 is built from 14 residues. The CDR3: CASFSGGGGETQYF. The CDR3 bases are TGCGCCAGCTTTAGCGGGGGTGGGGGGGAGACCCAGTACTTC.

The chain is built from TRBV18 and TRBJ1-1, with D tentatively TRBD1 (6 bases). Looked up from germline, CDR1 is KGHSH and CDR2 is LQKENI. Trimming cost V 1 base and J 10 bases, with 13 bases left between them. CDR3 length: 13 amino acids. The CDR3 nucleotides are TGTGCCAGCTCACCACAAGGGGGGGATGGAGCTTTCTTT. Protein sequence: CASSPQGGDGAFF.

The chain links TRBV11-2 to TRBJ2-3; a weak D match, TRBD2 (5 bases). CDR1 and CDR2 from the germline V gene are SGHAT and FQNNGV. The CDR3 length is 15 residues. V was shortened by 1 base and J by 11 bases, with 19 bases between the two germline ends. The CDR3 reads CASSLGLGAASLQYF. For the CDR3, the DNA is TGTGCCAGCAGCTTAGGTCTTGGAGCGGCCTCGCTGCAGTATTTT.

This rearrangement joins TRBV2 to TRBJ2-5, with D possibly being TRBD1 (6 bases). Trimming stripped 8 bases from V and 1 base from J, with 17 bases between. Looked up from germline, CDR1 is SNHLY and CDR2 is FYNNEI. The CDR3 is made up of 15 amino acids. In nucleotides, the CDR3 is TGTGCCAGCCCGGTGGACGTGGGGGCCCAAGAGACCCAGTACTTC. This codes for CASPVDVGAQETQYF.

This clone is a singleton in its sample. This chain joins TRBV4-1 and TRBJ2-2, with D perhaps given as TRBD1 or TRBD2 (5 bases each). CDR1 and CDR2 from the germline V gene are MGHRA and YSYEKL. V lost 0 bases to trimming and J lost 4 bases, with 12 bases between them. The CDR3 spans 16 residues. Written as DNA, the CDR3 is TGCGCCAGCAGCCAAGATAGAGGGGCGGGCACCGGGGAGCTGTTTTTT. It specifies CASSQDRGAGTGELFF.

The rearrangement joins TRBV27 to TRBJ2-7; TRBD1 matches 8 bases. CDR1 is MNHEY, CDR2 SMNVEV, per germline (reference sequence). The CDR3 loop spans 14 amino acids. After removal of 6 bases from V and 1 base from J, the junction contained 5 bases not matched to a gene. The CDR3: CASSPRDRSYEQYF. The CDR3 nucleotides are TGTGCCAGCAGCCCGCGGGACAGGTCCTACGAGCAGTACTTC.

The sample holds one count of this clone. The rearrangement joins TRBV11-1 to TRBJ2-7; possibly TRBD2 for D (5 bases). Trimming stripped 6 bases from V and 7 bases from J, with 16 bases between. CDR1 is SGHAT and CDR2 is FQDESV in the germline V gene (reference sequence). The CDR3 has 13 amino acids. The CDR3 loop is CASSTGIFWEQYF. The DNA of the CDR3 is TGTGCCAGCAGTACCGGGATCTTTTGGGAGCAGTACTTC.

This rearrangement joins TRBV7-2 to TRBJ2-7; 7 bases are a match to TRBD1. V lost 2 bases to trimming and J lost 0 bases; unmatched junction nucleotides: 7. Per germline, CDR1 SGHTA and CDR2 FQGNSA. The CDR3 totals 16 residues. The CDR3 reads CASSLLGGHSSYEQYF. The DNA of the CDR3 is TGTGCCAGCAGCTTATTAGGGGGCCACAGCTCCTACGAGCAGTACTTC.

The V call is TRBV4-1, the J call TRBJ1-3; D is ambiguous. The germline gives CDR1 MGHRA, CDR2 YSYEKL. The CDR3 consists of 14 residues. Trimming took off 3 bases at V and 6 bases at J, with 12 bases between the two ends. DNA for the CDR3: TGCGCCAGCAGCCAGACCCTGACCACAAACACCATATATTTT. It yields the protein CASSQTLTTNTIYF.

This chain joins TRBV13 and TRBJ2-5, with D unclear. The V gene lost 5 bases and the J gene lost 4 bases, with 5 bases spanning the gap. Germline V gene data show CDR1 as PRHDT and CDR2 as FYEKMQ (reference sequence). The CDR3 is 11 amino acids. CDR3 loop: CASSQGETQYF. The CDR3 region has the DNA TGTGCCAGCAGCCAAGGAGAGACCCAGTACTTC.

The V gene is TRBV7-9, the J gene TRBJ2-7; 8 nucleotides agree with TRBD2. Per germline, CDR1 SEHNR and CDR2 FQNEAQ (reference sequence). The CDR3 sequence is 15 residues long. Germline trimming cut 0 bases from V and 2 bases from J; bases unmatched to any gene: 3. CDR3 coding DNA: TGTGCCAGCAGCTTAGCCGGGGGGGCTCCCTACGAGCAGTACTTC. This encodes CASSLAGGAPYEQYF.

This sequence joins TRBV29-1 and TRBJ1-2; D ambiguous. Germline V gene lookup returns CDR1 SQVTM and CDR2 ANQGSEA. Trimming took 1 base from V and 0 from J, leaving 6 bases between them. The CDR3 contains 13 residues. The CDR3 DNA reads as TGCAGCGTTGAAGGGCAGACTAACTATGGCTACACCTTC. The encoded protein is CSVEGQTNYGYTF.

The chain has TRBV29-1 and TRBJ1-1, with D tentatively TRBD1 (5 bases). Per the germline V gene, CDR1 is SQVTM and CDR2 is ANQGSEA. The CDR3 sequence is 12 residues long. V lost 7 bases and J lost 1, with 10 bases in between. The DNA of the CDR3 is TGCAGCGGAAGACAGCGGAACACTGAAGCTTTCTTT. Translating it yields CSGRQRNTEAFF.

This chain joins TRBV10-3 and TRBJ1-2; 7 bases agree with TRBD1. V shed 7 bases and J 1 base; nucleotides not matched to a gene: 6. The CDR3 spans 14 residues. CDR1 is ENHRY, CDR2 SYGVKD, per germline. Here the CDR3 reads CAITGDRLNYGYTF. DNA for the CDR3: TGTGCCATCACCGGGGACAGACTTAACTATGGCTACACCTTC.

The CDR3 loop reads CASRADRSSYGYTF. The CDR3 DNA follows: TGTGCCAGCAGGGCAGACAGGTCCAGCTATGGCTACACCTTC. The chain joins TRBV2 to TRBJ1-2; D might be TRBD1 (6 bases). The CDR3 has 14 amino acids. With 6 bases removed from V and 4 bases from J, the gap between germline ends came to 15 bases. From germline, CDR1 is SNHLY and CDR2 FYNNEI.

Note on this clone: The junction shows a germline mismatch at one end, possibly a read error. V gene TRBV7-7 combines with J gene TRBJ2-1; 11 bases are shared with TRBD2. The CDR3 runs to 19 residues. Germline-derived CDR1 and CDR2 are SSHAT and FNYEAQ (reference sequence). The CDR3 DNA reads TGTGCTAGCAGCTTAGTTGGGCCTAGCGGGGGGAGCTCCTACAATGAGCAGTTCTTC. This sequence encodes CASSLVGPSGGSSYNEQFF.